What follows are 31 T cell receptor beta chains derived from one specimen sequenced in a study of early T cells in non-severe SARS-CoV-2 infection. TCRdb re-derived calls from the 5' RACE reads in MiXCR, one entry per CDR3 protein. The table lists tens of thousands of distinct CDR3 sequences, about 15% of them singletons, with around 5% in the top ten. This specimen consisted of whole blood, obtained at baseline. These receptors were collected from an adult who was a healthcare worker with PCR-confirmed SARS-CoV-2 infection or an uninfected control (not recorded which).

The CDR3: CASSNQTPGVKNIQYF. CDR3 DNA sequence: TGTGCCAGCAGCAACCAAACCCCAGGGGTCAAAAACATTCAGTACTTC. The chain carries TRBV21-1 and TRBJ2-4; TRBD1 reflects the table's D call only, with no check against the DNA. TRBV21-1 is a pseudogene segment. This CDR3 region has 16 residues.

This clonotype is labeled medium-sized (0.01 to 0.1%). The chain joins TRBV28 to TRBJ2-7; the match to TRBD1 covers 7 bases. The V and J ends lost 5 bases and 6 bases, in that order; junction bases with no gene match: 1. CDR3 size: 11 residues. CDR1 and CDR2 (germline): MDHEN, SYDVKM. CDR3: CASSNRGEQYF. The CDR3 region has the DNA TGTGCCAGCAGTAACAGGGGCGAGCAGTACTTC.

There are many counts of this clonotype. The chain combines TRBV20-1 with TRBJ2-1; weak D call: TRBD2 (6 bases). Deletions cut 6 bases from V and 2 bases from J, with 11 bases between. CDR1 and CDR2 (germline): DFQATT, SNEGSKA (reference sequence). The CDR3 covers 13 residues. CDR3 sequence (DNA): TGCAGTGCCCCGGACTACCCCTACAATGAGCAGTTCTTC. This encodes CSAPDYPYNEQFF.

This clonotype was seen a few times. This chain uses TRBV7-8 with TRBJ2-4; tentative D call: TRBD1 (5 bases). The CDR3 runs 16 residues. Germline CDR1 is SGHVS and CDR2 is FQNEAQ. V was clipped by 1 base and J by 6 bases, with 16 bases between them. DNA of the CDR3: TGTGCCAGCAGCTTAGTTCTGCAGGGTCCCGGAAACATTCAGTACTTC. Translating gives CASSLVLQGPGNIQYF.

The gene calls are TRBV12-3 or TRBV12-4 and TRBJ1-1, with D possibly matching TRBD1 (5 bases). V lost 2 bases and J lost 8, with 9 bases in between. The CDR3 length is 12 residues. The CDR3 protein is CASSLPGLEAFF. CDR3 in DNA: TGTGCCAGCAGTTTACCGGGACTCGAAGCTTTCTTT.

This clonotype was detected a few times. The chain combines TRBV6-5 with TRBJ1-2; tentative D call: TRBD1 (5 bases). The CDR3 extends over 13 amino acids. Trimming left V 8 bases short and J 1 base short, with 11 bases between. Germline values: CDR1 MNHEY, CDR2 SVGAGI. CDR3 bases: TGTGCCAGCGGGGCATTAAGTAACTATGGCTACACCTTC. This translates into CASGALSNYGYTF.

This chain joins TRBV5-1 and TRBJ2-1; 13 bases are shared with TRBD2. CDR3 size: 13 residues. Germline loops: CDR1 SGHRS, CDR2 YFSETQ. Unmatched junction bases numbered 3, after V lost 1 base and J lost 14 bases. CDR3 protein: CASSLTSGRDEFF. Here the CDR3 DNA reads TGCGCCAGCAGCTTGACTAGCGGGAGGGACGAGTTCTTC.

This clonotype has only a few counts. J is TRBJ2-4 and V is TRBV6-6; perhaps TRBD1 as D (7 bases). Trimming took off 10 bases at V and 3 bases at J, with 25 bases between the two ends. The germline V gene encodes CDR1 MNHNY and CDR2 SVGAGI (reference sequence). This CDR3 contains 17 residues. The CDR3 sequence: CATPRKARGDSKNIQYF. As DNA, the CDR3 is TGTGCCACCCCCCGAAAGGCCAGGGGGGATAGCAAAAACATTCAGTACTTC.

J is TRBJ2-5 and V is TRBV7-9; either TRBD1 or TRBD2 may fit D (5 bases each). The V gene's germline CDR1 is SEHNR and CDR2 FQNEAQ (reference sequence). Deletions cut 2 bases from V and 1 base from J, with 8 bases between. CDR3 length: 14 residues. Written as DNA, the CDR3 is TGTGCCAGCAGCTTAAGGGACCTCCAAGAGACCCAGTACTTC. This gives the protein CASSLRDLQETQYF.

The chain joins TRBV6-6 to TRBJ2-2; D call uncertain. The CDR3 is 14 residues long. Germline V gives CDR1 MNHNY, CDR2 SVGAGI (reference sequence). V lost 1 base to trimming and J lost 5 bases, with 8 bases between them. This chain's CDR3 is CASSYYIQTGELFF. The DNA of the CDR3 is TGTGCCAGCAGTTACTATATACAGACCGGGGAGCTGTTTTTT.

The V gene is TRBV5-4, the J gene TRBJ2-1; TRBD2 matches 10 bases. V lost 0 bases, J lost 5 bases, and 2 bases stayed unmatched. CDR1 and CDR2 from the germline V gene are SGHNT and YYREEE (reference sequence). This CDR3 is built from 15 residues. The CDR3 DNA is TGTGCCAGCAGCTTGGACAGCGGGAGGGACAATGAGCAGTTCTTC. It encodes CASSLDSGRDNEQFF.

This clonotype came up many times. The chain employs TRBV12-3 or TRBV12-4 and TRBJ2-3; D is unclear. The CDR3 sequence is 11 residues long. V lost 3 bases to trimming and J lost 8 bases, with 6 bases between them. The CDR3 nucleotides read TGTGCCAGCAGTTTCTCCGGTACGCAGTATTTT. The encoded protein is CASSFSGTQYF.

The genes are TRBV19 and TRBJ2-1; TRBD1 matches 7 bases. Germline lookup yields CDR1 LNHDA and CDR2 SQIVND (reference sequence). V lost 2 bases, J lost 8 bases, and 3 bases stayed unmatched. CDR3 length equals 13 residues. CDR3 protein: CASSIRDRDEQFF. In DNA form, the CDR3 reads TGTGCCAGTAGTATACGTGACAGGGATGAGCAGTTCTTC.

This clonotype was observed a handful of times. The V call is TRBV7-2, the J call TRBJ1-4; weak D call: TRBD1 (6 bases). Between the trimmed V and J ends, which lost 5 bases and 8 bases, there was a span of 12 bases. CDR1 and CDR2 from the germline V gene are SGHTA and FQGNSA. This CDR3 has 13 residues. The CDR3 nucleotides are TGTGCCAGCAGCCGAGGGACAACGGAAAAACTGTTTTTT. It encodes CASSRGTTEKLFF.

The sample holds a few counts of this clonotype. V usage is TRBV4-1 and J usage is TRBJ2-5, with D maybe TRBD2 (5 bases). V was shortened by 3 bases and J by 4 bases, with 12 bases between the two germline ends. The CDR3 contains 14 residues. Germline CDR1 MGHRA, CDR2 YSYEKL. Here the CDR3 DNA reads TGCGCCAGCAGCCACGCGGGCAGATTAGAGACCCAGTACTTC. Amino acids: CASSHAGRLETQYF.

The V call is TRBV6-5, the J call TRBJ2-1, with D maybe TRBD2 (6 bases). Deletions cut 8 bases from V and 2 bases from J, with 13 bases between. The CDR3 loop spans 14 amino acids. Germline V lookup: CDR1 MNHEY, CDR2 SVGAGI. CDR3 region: CASSIAEAYNEQFF. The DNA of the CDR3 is TGTGCCAGCTCCATAGCGGAGGCCTACAATGAGCAGTTCTTC.

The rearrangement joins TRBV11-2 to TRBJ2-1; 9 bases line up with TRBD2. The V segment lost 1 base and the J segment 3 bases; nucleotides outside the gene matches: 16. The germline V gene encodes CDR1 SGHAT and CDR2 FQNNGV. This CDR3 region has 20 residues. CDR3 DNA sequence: TGTGCCAGCAGCTTAGGGGCGGTGATGCCGGGACTAGCTAACTACAATGAGCAGTTCTTC. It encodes CASSLGAVMPGLANYNEQFF.

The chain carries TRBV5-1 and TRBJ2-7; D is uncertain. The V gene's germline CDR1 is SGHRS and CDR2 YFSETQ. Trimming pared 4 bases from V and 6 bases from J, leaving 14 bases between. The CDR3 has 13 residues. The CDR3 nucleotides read TGCGCCAGCAGCCTGGAGTCCTTCGGCGAGCAGTACTTC. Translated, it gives CASSLESFGEQYF.

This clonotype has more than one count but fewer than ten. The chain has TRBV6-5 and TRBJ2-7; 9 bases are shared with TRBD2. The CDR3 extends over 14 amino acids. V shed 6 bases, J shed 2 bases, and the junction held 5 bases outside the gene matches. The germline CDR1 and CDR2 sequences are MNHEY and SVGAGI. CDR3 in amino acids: CASSRTSDPYEQYF. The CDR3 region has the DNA TGTGCCAGCAGCCGGACTAGCGACCCCTACGAGCAGTACTTC.

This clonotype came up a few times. The CDR3 DNA reads as TGTGCCAGCAGCTTTGGCGGGAGGGCCTACACAGATACGCAGTATTTT. Protein: CASSFGGRAYTDTQYF. The V call is TRBV7-8, the J call TRBJ2-3; the match to TRBD2 covers 9 bases. Germline V lookup: CDR1 SGHVS, CDR2 FQNEAQ. J gave up 2 bases and V 3 bases, and 6 bases lay outside the gene matches. The CDR3 covers 16 residues.

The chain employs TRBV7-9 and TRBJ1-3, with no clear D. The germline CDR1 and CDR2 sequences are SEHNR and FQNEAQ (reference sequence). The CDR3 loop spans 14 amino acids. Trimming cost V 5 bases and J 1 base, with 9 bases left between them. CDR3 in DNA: TGTGCCAGCAGCGCAACAGATTCTGGAAACACCATATATTTT. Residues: CASSATDSGNTIYF.

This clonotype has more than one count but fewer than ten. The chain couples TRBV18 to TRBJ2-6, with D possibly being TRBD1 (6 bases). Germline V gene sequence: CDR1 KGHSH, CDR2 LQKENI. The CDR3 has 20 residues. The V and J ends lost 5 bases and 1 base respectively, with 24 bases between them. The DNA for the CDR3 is TGTGCCAGCTCAACCCAACAGGGTCCGGAACCCGAATCTGGGGCCAACGTCCTGACTTTC. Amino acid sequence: CASSTQQGPEPESGANVLTF.

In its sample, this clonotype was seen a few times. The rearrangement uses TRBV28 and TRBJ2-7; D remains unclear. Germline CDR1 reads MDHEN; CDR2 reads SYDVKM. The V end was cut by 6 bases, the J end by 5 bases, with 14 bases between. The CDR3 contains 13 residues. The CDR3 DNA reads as TGTGCCAGCAGCCCAAATTACCTCCACGAGCAGTACTTC. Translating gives CASSPNYLHEQYF.

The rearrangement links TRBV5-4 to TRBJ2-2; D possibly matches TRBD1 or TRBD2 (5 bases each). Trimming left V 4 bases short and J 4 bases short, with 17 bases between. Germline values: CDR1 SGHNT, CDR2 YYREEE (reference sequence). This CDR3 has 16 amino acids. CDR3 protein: CASSAGTDPTTGELFF. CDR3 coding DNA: TGTGCCAGCAGCGCCGGGACCGACCCTACCACCGGGGAGCTGTTTTTT. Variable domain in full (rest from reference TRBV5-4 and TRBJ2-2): ETGVTQSPTHLIKTRGQQVTLRCSSQSGHNTVSWYQQALGQGPQFIFQYYREEENGRGNFPPRFSGLQFPNYSSELNVNALELDDSALYLCASSAGTDPTTGELFFGEGSRLTVL.

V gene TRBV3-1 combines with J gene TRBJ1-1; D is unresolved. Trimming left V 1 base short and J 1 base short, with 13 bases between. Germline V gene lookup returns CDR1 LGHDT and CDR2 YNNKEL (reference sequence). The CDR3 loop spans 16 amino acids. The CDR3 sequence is CASSQGPPGPNTEAFF. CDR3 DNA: TGTGCCAGCAGCCAAGGGCCCCCAGGCCCGAACACTGAAGCTTTCTTT. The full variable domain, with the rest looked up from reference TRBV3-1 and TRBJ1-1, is DTAVSQTPKYLVTQMGNDKSIKCEQNLGHDTMYWYKQDSKKFLKIMFSYNNKELIINETVPNRFSPKSPDKAHLNLHINSLELGDSAVYFCASSQGPPGPNTEAFFGQGTRLTVV.

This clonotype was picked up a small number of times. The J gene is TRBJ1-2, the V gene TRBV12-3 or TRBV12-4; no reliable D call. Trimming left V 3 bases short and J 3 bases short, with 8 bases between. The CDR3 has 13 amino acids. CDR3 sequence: CASSLMTDYGYTF. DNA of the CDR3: TGTGCCAGCAGTTTGATGACGGACTATGGCTACACCTTC.

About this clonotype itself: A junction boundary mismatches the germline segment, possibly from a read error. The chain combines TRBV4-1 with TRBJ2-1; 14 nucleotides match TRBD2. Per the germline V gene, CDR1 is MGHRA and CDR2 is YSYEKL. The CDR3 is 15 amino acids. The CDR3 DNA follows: TGCGCCAGCAGCCAGCCGGGACTAGCGGGAGATGAGCAATTCTTC. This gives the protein CASSQPGLAGDEQFF.

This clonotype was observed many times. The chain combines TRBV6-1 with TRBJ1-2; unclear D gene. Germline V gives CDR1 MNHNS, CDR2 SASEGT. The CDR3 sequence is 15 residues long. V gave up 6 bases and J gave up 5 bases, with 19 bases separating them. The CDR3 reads CASRIPSAGFYGYTF. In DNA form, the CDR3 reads TGTGCCAGCAGGATCCCCAGTGCGGGATTTTATGGCTACACCTTC.

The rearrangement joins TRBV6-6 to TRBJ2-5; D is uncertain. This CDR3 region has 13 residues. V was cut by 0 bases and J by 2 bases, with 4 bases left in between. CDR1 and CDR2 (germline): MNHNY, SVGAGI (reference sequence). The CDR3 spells CASSYSPQETQYF. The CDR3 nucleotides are TGTGCCAGCAGTTACTCGCCTCAAGAGACCCAGTACTTC.

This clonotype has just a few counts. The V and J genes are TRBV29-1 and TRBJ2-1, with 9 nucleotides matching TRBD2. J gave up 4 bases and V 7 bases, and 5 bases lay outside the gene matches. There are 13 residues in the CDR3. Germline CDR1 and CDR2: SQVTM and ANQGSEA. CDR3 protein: CSAGLAGYNEQFF. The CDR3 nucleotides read TGCAGCGCCGGCCTAGCGGGATACAATGAGCAGTTCTTC.

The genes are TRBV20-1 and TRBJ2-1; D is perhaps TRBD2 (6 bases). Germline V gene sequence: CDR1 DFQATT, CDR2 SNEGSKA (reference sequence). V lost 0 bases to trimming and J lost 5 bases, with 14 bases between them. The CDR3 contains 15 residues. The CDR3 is CSARDPQRVNNEQFF. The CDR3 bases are TGCAGTGCTAGAGATCCTCAGCGGGTGAACAATGAGCAGTTCTTC.